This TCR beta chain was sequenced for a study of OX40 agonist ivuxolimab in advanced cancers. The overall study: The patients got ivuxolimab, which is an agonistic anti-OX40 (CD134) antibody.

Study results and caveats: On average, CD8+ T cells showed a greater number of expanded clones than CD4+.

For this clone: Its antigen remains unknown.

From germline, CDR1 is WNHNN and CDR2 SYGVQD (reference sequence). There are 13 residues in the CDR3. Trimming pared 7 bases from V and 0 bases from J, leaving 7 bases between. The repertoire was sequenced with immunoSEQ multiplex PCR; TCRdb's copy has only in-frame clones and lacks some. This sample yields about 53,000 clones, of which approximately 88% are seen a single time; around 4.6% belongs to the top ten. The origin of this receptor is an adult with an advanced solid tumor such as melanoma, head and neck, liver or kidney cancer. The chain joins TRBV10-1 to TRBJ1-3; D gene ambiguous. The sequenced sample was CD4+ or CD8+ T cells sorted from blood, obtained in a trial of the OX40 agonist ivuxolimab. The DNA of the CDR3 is TGCGCCAGCACGGAGACCTCTGGAAACACCATATATTTT. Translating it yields CASTETSGNTIYF.